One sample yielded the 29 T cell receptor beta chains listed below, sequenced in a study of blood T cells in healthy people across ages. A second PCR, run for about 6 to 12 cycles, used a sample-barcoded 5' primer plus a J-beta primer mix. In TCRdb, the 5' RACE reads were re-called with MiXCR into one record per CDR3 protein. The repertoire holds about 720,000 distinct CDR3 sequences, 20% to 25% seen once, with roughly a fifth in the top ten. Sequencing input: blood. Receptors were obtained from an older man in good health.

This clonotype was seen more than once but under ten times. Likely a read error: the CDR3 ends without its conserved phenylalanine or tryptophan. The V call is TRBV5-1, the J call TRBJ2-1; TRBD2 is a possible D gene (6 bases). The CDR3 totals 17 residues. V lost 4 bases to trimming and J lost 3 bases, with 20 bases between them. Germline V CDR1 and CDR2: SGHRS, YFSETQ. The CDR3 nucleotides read TGCGCCAGCAGCACTGGGCCGGCGGGGAGAGGCTACAATGAGCAGTTCCTC. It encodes CASSTGPAGRGYNEQFL.

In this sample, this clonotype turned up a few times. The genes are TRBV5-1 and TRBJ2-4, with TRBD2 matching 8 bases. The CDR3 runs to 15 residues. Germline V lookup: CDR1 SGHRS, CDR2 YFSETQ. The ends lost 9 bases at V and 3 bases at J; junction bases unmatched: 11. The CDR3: CATEAGEFDKNIQYF. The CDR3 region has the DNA TGCGCCACCGAAGCGGGAGAGTTCGACAAAAACATTCAGTACTTC.

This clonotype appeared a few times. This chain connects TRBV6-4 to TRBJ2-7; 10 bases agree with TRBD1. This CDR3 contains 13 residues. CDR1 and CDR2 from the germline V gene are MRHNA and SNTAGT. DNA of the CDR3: TGTGCGCCTCGACAGGGGGCCTCCTACGAGCAGTACTTC. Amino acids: CAPRQGASYEQYF.

The CDR3 sequence is CASTQGSRGHEQFF. The CDR3 DNA sequence: TGTGCCAGCACCCAAGGTTCGCGAGGGCACGAGCAGTTCTTC. The V call is TRBV28, the J call TRBJ2-1; tentatively, D is TRBD2 (5 bases). The CDR3 covers 14 residues. CDR1 and CDR2 from the germline V gene are MDHEN and SYDVKM. Trimming pared 7 bases from V and 10 bases from J, leaving 20 bases between. The full variable domain, its missing parts supplied by reference TRBV28 and TRBJ2-1, is DVKVTQSSRYLVKRTGEKVFLECVQDMDHENMFWYRQDPGLGLRLIYFSYDVKMKEKGDIPEGYSVSREKKERFSLILESASTNQTSMYLCASTQGSRGHEQFFGPGTRLTVL.

CDR3 bases: TGTGCCAGCAGCGTAGAGACCTATGGCTACACCTTC. Encoded protein: CASSVETYGYTF. The chain combines TRBV9 with TRBJ1-2; D unresolved. Trimming pared 0 bases from V and 4 bases from J, leaving 4 bases between. Germline values: CDR1 SGDLS, CDR2 YYNGEE. This CDR3 is built from 12 residues.

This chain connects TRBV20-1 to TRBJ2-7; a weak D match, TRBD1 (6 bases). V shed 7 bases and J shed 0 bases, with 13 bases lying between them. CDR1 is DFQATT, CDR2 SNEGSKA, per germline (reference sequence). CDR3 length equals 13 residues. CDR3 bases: TGCAGTGTTACGACAGGAAGCTCCTACGAGCAGTACTTC. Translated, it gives CSVTTGSSYEQYF.

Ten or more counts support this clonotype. Written as DNA, the CDR3 is TGTGCCAGCAGCCTCGACGGACTCAATGAAAAACTGTTTTTT. Translated, it gives CASSLDGLNEKLFF. The chain recombines TRBV7-2 with TRBJ1-4; D uncertain. Trimming pared 5 bases from V and 5 bases from J, leaving 12 bases between. Germline CDR1 SGHTA, CDR2 FQGNSA. This CDR3 is 14 amino acids long.

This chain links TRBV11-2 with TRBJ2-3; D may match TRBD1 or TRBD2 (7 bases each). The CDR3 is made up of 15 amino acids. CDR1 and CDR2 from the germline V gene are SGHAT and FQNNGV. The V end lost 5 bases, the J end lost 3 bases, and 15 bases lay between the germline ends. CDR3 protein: CASSPRGGWTDTQYF. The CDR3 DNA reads TGTGCCAGCAGCCCCAGGGGGGGTTGGACAGATACGCAGTATTTT.

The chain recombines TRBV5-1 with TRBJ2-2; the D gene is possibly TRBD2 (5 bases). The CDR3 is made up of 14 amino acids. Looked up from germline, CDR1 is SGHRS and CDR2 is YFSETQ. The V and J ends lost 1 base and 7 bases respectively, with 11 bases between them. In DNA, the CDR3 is TGCGCCAGCAGCTTGAGGAAAGGAGGCGGGGAGCTGTTTTTT. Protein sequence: CASSLRKGGGELFF.

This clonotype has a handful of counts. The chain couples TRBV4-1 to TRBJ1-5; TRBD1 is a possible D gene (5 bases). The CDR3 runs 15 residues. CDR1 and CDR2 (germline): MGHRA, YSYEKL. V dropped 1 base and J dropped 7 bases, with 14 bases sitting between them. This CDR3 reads CASSQAFGTRQPQHF. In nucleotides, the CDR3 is TGCGCCAGCAGCCAAGCTTTTGGGACTCGGCAGCCCCAGCATTTT.

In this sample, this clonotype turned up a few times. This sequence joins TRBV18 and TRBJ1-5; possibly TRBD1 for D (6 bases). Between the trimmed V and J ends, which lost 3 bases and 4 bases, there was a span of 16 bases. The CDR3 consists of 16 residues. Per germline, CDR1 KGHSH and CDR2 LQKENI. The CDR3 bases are TGTGCCAGCTCACCTTCCGGGGGGCAGAAAAATCAGCCCCAGCATTTT. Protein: CASSPSGGQKNQPQHF. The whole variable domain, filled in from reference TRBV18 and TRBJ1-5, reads NAGVMQNPRHLVRRRGQEARLRCSPMKGHSHVYWYRQLPEEGLKFMVYLQKENIIDESGMPKERFSAEFPKEGPSILRIQQVVRGDSAAYFCASSPSGGQKNQPQHFGDGTRLSIL.

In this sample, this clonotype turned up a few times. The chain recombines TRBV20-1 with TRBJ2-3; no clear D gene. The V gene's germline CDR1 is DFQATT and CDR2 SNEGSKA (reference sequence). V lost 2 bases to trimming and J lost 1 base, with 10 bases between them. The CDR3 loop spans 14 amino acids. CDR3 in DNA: TGCAGTGCTAGAAAGTCGCTCGGCACAGATACGCAGTATTTT. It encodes CSARKSLGTDTQYF.

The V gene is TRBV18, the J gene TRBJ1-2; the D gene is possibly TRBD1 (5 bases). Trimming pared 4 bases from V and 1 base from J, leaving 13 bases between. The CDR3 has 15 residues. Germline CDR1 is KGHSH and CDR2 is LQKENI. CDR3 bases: TGTGCCAGCTCACAGGAACAGGACTTTAACTATGGCTACACCTTC. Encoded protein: CASSQEQDFNYGYTF. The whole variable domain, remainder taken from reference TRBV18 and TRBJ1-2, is NAGVMQNPRHLVRRRGQEARLRCSPMKGHSHVYWYRQLPEEGLKFMVYLQKENIIDESGMPKERFSAEFPKEGPSILRIQQVVRGDSAAYFCASSQEQDFNYGYTFGSGTRLTVV.

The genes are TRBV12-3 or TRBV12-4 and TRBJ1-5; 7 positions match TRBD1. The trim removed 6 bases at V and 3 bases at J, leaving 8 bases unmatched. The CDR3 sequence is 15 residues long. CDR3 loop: CASSPGDSHNQPQHF. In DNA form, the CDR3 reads TGTGCCAGCAGCCCCGGGGACAGCCACAATCAGCCCCAGCATTTT.

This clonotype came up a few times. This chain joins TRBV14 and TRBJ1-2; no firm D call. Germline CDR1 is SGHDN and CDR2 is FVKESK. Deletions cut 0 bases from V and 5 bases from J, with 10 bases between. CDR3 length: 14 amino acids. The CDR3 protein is CASSQDAVVYGYTF. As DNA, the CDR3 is TGTGCCAGCAGCCAAGATGCGGTGGTTTATGGCTACACCTTC.

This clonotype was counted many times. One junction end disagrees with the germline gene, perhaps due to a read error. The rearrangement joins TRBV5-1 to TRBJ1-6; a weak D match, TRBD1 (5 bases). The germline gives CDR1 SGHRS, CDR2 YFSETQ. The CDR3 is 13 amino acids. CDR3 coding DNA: TGTGCCAGCAGCTTAGACAGTAATTCACCCCTCCACTTT. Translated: CASSLDSNSPLHF.

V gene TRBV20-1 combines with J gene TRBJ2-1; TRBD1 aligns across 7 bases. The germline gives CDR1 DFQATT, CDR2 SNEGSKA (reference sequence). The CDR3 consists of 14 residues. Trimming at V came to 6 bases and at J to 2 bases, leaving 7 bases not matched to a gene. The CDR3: CSAVGQRTYNEQFF. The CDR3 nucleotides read TGCAGTGCCGTGGGACAGAGAACCTACAATGAGCAGTTCTTC.

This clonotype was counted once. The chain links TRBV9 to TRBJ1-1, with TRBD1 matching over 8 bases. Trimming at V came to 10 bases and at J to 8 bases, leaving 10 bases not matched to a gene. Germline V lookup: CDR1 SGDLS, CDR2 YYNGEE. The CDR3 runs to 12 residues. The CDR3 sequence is CAGEAGGEEAFF. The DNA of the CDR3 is TGTGCCGGTGAAGCAGGGGGCGAAGAAGCTTTCTTT.

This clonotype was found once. CDR3 nucleotide sequence: TGCAGCGTTGCCATTCTCGGACAGGGGGCGGGGCAGTACTTC. The encoded protein is CSVAILGQGAGQYF. V gene TRBV29-1 combines with J gene TRBJ2-7; TRBD1 aligns across 11 bases. CDR1 is SQVTM and CDR2 is ANQGSEA in the germline V gene. V was clipped by 4 bases and J by 9 bases; unmatched bases: 11. The CDR3 spans 14 residues.

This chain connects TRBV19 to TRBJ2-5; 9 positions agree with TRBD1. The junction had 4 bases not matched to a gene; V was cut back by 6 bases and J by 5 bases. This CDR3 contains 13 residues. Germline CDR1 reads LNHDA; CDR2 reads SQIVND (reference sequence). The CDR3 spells CASSKTGGETQYF. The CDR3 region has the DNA TGTGCCAGTAGCAAGACAGGGGGGGAGACCCAGTACTTC.

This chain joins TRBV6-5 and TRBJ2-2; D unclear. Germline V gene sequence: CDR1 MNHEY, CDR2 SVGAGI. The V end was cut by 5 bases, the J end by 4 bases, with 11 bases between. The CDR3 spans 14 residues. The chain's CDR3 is CASSPGQVTGELFF. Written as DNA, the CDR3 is TGTGCCAGCAGTCCAGGTCAGGTCACCGGGGAGCTGTTTTTT.

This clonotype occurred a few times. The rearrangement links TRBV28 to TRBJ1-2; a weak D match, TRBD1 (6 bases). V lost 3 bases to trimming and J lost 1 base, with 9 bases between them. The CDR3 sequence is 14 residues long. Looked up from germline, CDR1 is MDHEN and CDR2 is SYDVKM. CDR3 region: CASSFPGDNYGYTF. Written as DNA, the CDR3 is TGTGCCAGCAGTTTCCCAGGGGATAACTATGGCTACACCTTC.

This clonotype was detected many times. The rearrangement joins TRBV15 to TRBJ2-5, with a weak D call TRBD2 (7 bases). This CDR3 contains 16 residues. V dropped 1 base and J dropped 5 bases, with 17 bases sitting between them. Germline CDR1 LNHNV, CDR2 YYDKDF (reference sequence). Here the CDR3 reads CATSRVSNGGLETQYF. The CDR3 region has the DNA TGTGCCACCAGCAGAGTTTCTAACGGGGGGCTTGAGACCCAGTACTTC.

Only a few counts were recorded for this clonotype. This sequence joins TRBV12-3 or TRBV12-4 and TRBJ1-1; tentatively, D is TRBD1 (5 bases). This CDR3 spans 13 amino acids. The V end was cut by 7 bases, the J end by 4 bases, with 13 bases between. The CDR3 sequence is CASKRGRSTEAFF. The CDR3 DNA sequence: TGTGCCAGCAAGCGGGGGAGGAGCACTGAAGCTTTCTTT.

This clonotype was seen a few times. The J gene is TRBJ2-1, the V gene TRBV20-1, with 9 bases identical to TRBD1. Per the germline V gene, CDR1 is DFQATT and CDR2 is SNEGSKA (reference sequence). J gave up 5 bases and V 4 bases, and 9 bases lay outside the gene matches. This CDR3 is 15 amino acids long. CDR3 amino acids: CSATDGTGKDNEQFF. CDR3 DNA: TGCAGTGCTACCGACGGGACAGGGAAAGACAATGAGCAGTTCTTC.

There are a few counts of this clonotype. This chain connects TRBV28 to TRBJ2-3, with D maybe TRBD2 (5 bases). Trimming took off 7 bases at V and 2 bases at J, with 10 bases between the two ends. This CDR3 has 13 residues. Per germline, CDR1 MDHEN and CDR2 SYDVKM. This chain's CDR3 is CASMQLATDTQYF. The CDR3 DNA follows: TGTGCCAGCATGCAGCTAGCCACAGATACGCAGTATTTT. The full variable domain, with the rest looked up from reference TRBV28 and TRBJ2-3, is DVKVTQSSRYLVKRTGEKVFLECVQDMDHENMFWYRQDPGLGLRLIYFSYDVKMKEKGDIPEGYSVSREKKERFSLILESASTNQTSMYLCASMQLATDTQYFGPGTRLTVL.

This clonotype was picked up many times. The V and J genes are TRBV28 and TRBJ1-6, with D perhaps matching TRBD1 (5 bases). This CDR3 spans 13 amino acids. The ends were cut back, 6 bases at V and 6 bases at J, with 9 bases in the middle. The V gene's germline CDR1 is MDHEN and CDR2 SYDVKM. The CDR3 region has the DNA TGTGCCAGCAGGTCCGGGGGTAATTCACCCCTCCACTTT. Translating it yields CASRSGGNSPLHF.

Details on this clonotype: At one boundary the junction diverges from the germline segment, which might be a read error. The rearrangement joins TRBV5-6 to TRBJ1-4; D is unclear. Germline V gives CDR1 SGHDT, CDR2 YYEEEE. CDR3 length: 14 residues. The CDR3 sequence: CASSFSSRSERLFF. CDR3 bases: TGTGCCAGTAGCTTTTCGTCCAGGTCAGAAAGACTGTTTTTT.

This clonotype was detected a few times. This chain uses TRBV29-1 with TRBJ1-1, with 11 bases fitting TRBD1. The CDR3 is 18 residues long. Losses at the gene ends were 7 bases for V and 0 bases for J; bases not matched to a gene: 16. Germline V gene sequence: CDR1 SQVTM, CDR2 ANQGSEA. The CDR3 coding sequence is TGCAGCGGCGAAATCGACCCGGGACAGGGGGGGGTGAACACTGAAGCTTTCTTT. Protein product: CSGEIDPGQGGVNTEAFF. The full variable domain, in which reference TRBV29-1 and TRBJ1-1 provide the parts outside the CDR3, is SAVISQKPSRDICQRGTSLTIQCQVDSQVTMMFWYRQQPGQSLTLIATANQGSEATYESGFVIDKFPISRPNLTFSTLTVSNMSPEDSSIYLCSGEIDPGQGGVNTEAFFGQGTRLTVV.